Each of the 5 T cell receptor beta chains below was sequenced from the same sample in a study of blood T cell repertoires in COVID-19. Measured with immunoSEQ multiplex PCR; TCRdb has only the in-frame clones, and not every one. The sample consists of 45,000 to 65,000 clones, 85% to 90% of them appearing once. The sequencing sample was made of peripheral blood. Receptor source: a human donor in a cohort sampled during active COVID-19.

This chain joins TRBV4-3 and TRBJ1-4, with D uncertain. The CDR3 runs 14 residues. V was trimmed by 4 bases and J by 7 bases, leaving 13 bases between them. Germline assignment: CDR1 LGHNA and CDR2 YSLEER. The CDR3 is CASSPRLPVEKLFF. As DNA, the CDR3 is TGCGCCAGCAGCCCCCGCCTACCGGTTGAAAAACTGTTTTTT.

For the CDR3, the DNA is TGTGCCAGCAGCCCCTGGAGCACCGGGGAGCTGTTTTTT. Protein: CASSPWSTGELFF. The chain has TRBV5-4 and TRBJ2-2; D not resolved. The V gene's germline CDR1 is SGHNT and CDR2 YYREEE (reference sequence). This CDR3 region has 13 residues. Trimming pared 4 bases from V and 4 bases from J, leaving 8 bases between.

The rearrangement uses TRBV28 and TRBJ2-7, with 8 bases lining up with TRBD2. Germline CDR1 is MDHEN and CDR2 is SYDVKM. The V segment lost 3 bases and the J segment 2 bases; nucleotides outside the gene matches: 6. CDR3 length: 15 residues. The DNA for the CDR3 is TGTGCCAGCAGTTTGAGCGGGGGACCAGCCTACGAGCAGTACTTC. Amino acids: CASSLSGGPAYEQYF.

This chain connects TRBV15 to TRBJ2-3; 8 bases match TRBD2. This CDR3 spans 18 amino acids. V gave up 2 bases and J gave up 6 bases; unmatched junction bases: 16. Looked up from germline, CDR1 is LNHNV and CDR2 is YYDKDF (reference sequence). CDR3 in DNA: TGTGCCACCAGCAGACCTAAGATGACCGGGGGGGCTACGGATACGCAGTATTTT. It codes for CATSRPKMTGGATDTQYF.

The V call is TRBV5-5, the J call TRBJ1-1; D gene ambiguous. The CDR3 contains 14 residues. With 0 bases removed from V and 4 bases from J, the gap between germline ends came to 10 bases. The germline CDR1 and CDR2 sequences are SGHKS and YYEKEE (reference sequence). The CDR3 sequence is CASSLDIRGTEAFF. CDR3 nucleotides: TGTGCCAGCAGCTTGGACATTCGGGGCACTGAAGCTTTCTTT. Full variable domain (remainder filled in from reference TRBV5-5 and TRBJ1-1): DAGVTQSPTHLIKTRGQQVTLRCSPISGHKSVSWYQQVLGQGPQFIFQYYEKEERGRGNFPDRFSARQFPNYSSELNVNALLLGDSALYLCASSLDIRGTEAFFGQGTRLTVV.